This TCR beta chain was identified during a study of T cells expressing NK-cell markers. Study-wide context: Serological testing identified most of the eight sequenced donors as HCMV-seropositive and one as seronegative.

TCRdb re-called the 5' RACE reads and catalogs CDR3 proteins one per entry, DNA excluded. This sample lists roughly 380,000 distinct CDR3 sequences; its ten largest clones have around 5.3%. With regard to this clonotype: The target antigen is unknown.

Study-wide points: The share of CD8+ T cells held by dominant NKG2C+ clonotypes was roughly 1.0-7.5% in over 5 donors.

This CDR3 contains 14 residues. Germline V gene sequence: CDR1 ENHRY, CDR2 SYGVKD. V usage is TRBV10-3 and J usage is TRBJ2-5; the D call of TRBD1 rests on TCRdb alone, since no DNA is present to check it. Sequencing used blood T cells: a sorted CD56 or NKG2C T cell subset, CD4+ or CD8+ T cells, or bulk PBMC T cells (not recorded which). The sequence was obtained from a man aged 18 to 69 in good health. CDR3 in amino acids: CAISTHEGQETQYF.